This T cell receptor beta chain emerged from a study of CD4 T cells in relation to SARS-CoV-2 and coronaviruses. For the study at large: Convalescent patients were roughly 8 males and 4 females; two were Hispanic.

Profiled with immunoSEQ multiplex PCR; TCRdb holds only in-frame clones, not every one. The sample comprises approximately 60,000 clones, around 92% of which are singletons, and about 0.36% rests with the top ten. This clone was observed a few times. Germline V gene lookup returns CDR1 SGHRS and CDR2 YFSETQ. The CDR3 runs to 13 residues. V was shortened by 5 bases and J by 1 base, with 7 bases between the two germline ends. The sequence was collected from an adult with COVID-19. Material for sequencing was naive CD4+ T cells from PBMCs. As to subset: naive CD4+ T cells isolated by negative enrichment. This chain uses TRBV5-1 with TRBJ1-5, with no clear D. This CDR3 reads CASSTQSNQPQHF. The CDR3 DNA reads as TGCGCCAGCAGTACACAGAGCAATCAGCCCCAGCATTTT.